These 23 T cell receptor beta chains were all obtained from the same sample, sequenced in a study of T cells in Graves' hyperthyroidism and ophthalmopathy. Amplification yielded TCR beta CDR3 regions, with RNA transcripts as the source. When the TCR CDR3 underwent first-round RT-PCR, the HTBI primer set was used. TCRdb redid the calling of the multiplex PCR reads with MiXCR, one entry per CDR3 protein. Here the sample spans fewer than 350,000 distinct CDR3 sequences, 21% being singletons. Material for sequencing was blood. These receptors came from a woman aged 45 to 65 with Graves' hyperthyroidism.

This clonotype was recorded many times. The gene calls are TRBV20-1 and TRBJ1-1; the match to TRBD1 covers 7 bases. J lost 2 bases, V lost 2 bases, and 5 bases had no gene match. This CDR3 is built from 14 residues. CDR1 and CDR2 (germline): DFQATT, SNEGSKA (reference sequence). CDR3: CSARKGTVNTEAFF. The CDR3 DNA reads as TGCAGTGCTAGAAAAGGGACAGTCAACACTGAAGCTTTCTTT.

This clonotype has at least ten counts. The chain recombines TRBV7-8 with TRBJ2-7; D perhaps matches TRBD1 (5 bases). The germline V gene encodes CDR1 SGHVS and CDR2 FQNEAQ. Trimming left V 4 bases short and J 7 bases short, with 17 bases between. The CDR3 covers 14 residues. CDR3 loop: CASSSGALSGEQYF. The CDR3 nucleotides read TGTGCCAGCAGCTCTGGGGCCCTATCTGGTGAGCAGTACTTC.

This clonotype was seen only a few times. The V call is TRBV29-1, the J call TRBJ2-1; D is unclear. This CDR3 comprises 13 residues. Germline V gives CDR1 SQVTM, CDR2 ANQGSEA. V lost 4 bases to trimming and J lost 0 bases, with 7 bases between them. CDR3 sequence reads: CSVAESSYNEQFF. DNA of the CDR3: TGCAGCGTTGCGGAGAGCTCCTACAATGAGCAGTTCTTC.

This clonotype showed up many times. The V and J genes are TRBV28 and TRBJ1-3; 9 positions agree with TRBD1. Germline CDR1 and CDR2: MDHEN and SYDVKM. The CDR3 covers 15 residues. V gave up 7 bases and J gave up 2 bases; unmatched junction bases: 6. Here the CDR3 DNA reads TGTGCCAGCATGGGACAGGGCAGGGCTGGAAACACCATATATTTT. Protein product: CASMGQGRAGNTIYF.

Ten or more counts support this clonotype. The V gene is TRBV12-3 or TRBV12-4, the J gene TRBJ2-2; 10 nucleotides agree with TRBD2. With V trimmed by 3 bases and J by 6 bases, 10 bases remained unmatched. There are 17 residues in the CDR3. Here the CDR3 reads CASSLPPLAGVPGELFF. As DNA, the CDR3 is TGTGCCAGCAGTTTGCCCCCCCTAGCGGGGGTGCCCGGGGAGCTGTTTTTT.

This clonotype was seen at least ten times. The chain couples TRBV7-9 to TRBJ2-3; D is undetermined. V was cut by 5 bases and J by 0 bases, with 18 bases left in between. Germline CDR1 reads SEHNR; CDR2 reads FQNEAQ (reference sequence). This CDR3 is 17 amino acids long. In DNA form, the CDR3 reads TGTGCCAGCAGCCAGTTGCAGGCCGGCTTGAGCACAGATACGCAGTATTTT. Translation gives CASSQLQAGLSTDTQYF.

The rearrangement uses TRBV28 and TRBJ1-5, with 9 bases that match TRBD1. Germline CDR1 and CDR2: MDHEN and SYDVKM. This CDR3 contains 15 residues. Trimming took 5 bases from V and 6 from J; bases not matched to a gene: 8. CDR3 protein: CASSIRDRVGQPQHF. As DNA, the CDR3 is TGTGCCAGCAGTATCCGGGACAGGGTTGGTCAGCCCCAGCATTTT.

This clonotype was seen ten or more times. The chain is built from TRBV13 and TRBJ2-7, with 9 bases that match TRBD2. CDR3 length equals 15 residues. Germline V gene sequence: CDR1 PRHDT, CDR2 FYEKMQ (reference sequence). V lost 5 bases, J lost 6 bases, and 11 bases stayed unmatched. In DNA, the CDR3 is TGTGCCAGCAGCCTCCGGACTAGCGATCTCTCCGAGCAGTACTTC. This encodes CASSLRTSDLSEQYF.

The table lists this clonotype with many counts. The rearrangement links TRBV20-1 to TRBJ2-3, with D perhaps TRBD2 (6 bases). V was pared by 3 bases and J by 0 bases, with 13 bases between. The CDR3 totals 15 residues. CDR1 is DFQATT, CDR2 SNEGSKA, per germline (reference sequence). CDR3 protein: CSARIFAGSTDTQYF. The CDR3 bases are TGCAGTGCTAGGATCTTTGCGGGAAGCACAGATACGCAGTATTTT.

The gene calls are TRBV11-2 and TRBJ2-3, with TRBD1 as a possible D gene (6 bases). V was shortened by 1 base and J by 8 bases, with 19 bases between the two germline ends. Germline V gene lookup returns CDR1 SGHAT and CDR2 FQNNGV. The CDR3 runs to 16 residues. In nucleotides, the CDR3 is TGTGCCAGCAGCTTAGGACAGGACCCCACCACGGCTACGCAGTATTTT. It encodes CASSLGQDPTTATQYF.

This chain uses TRBV6-5 with TRBJ2-2; D gene ambiguous. In germline, CDR1 is MNHEY, CDR2 SVGAGI. V was shortened by 2 bases and J by 1 base, with 8 bases between the two germline ends. CDR3 size: 15 residues. This CDR3 reads CASSYRVRNTGELFF. The CDR3, as DNA: TGTGCCAGCAGTTACAGGGTTAGGAACACCGGGGAGCTGTTTTTT.

In this sample, this clonotype turned up many times. V usage is TRBV2 and J usage is TRBJ1-2; tentative D call: TRBD1 (5 bases). The CDR3 length is 14 residues. Per the germline V gene, CDR1 is SNHLY and CDR2 is FYNNEI. Trimming removed 3 bases at V and 4 bases at J, with 12 bases between. The CDR3 coding sequence is TGTGCCAGCAGTGAGTCGGGACCGGGCTATGGCTACACCTTC. Protein: CASSESGPGYGYTF.

This clonotype was observed many times. V gene TRBV29-1 combines with J gene TRBJ1-1; D not resolved. Between the trimmed V and J ends, which lost 7 bases and 2 bases, there was a span of 14 bases. The CDR3 totals 13 residues. CDR1 and CDR2 (germline): SQVTM, ANQGSEA. The chain's CDR3 is CSARRQVNTEAFF. In nucleotides, the CDR3 is TGCAGCGCGAGAAGGCAGGTAAACACTGAAGCTTTCTTT.

J is TRBJ2-1 and V is TRBV5-4; D not resolved. This CDR3 region has 11 residues. In germline, CDR1 is SGHNT, CDR2 YYREEE (reference sequence). The V and J ends lost 4 bases and 5 bases respectively, with 4 bases between them. This CDR3 reads CASSTHNEQFF. CDR3 sequence (DNA): TGTGCCAGCAGCACCCACAATGAGCAGTTCTTC.

This clonotype was seen many times. The rearrangement links TRBV12-3 or TRBV12-4 to TRBJ1-3; 10 bases agree with TRBD1. This CDR3 contains 16 residues. J was trimmed by 2 bases and V by 2 bases; bases with no gene match: 3. Here the CDR3 reads CASSLSGTGAGNTIYF. The CDR3 bases are TGTGCCAGCAGTTTAAGTGGGACAGGGGCTGGAAACACCATATATTTT.

This clonotype was observed a few times. The V call is TRBV12-3 or TRBV12-4, the J call TRBJ1-6; TRBD1 matches 9 bases. The junction had 3 bases not matched to a gene; V was cut back by 8 bases and J by 4 bases. The CDR3 covers 14 residues. DNA of the CDR3: TGTGCCAGCGGGACAGGGAATTATAATTCACCCCTCCACTTT. Residues: CASGTGNYNSPLHF.

The chain carries TRBV28 and TRBJ2-7; D might be TRBD2 (5 bases). CDR1 MDHEN and CDR2 SYDVKM come from the germline V gene. V was clipped by 3 bases and J by 5 bases, with 11 bases between them. CDR3 size: 13 residues. This CDR3 is CASSLGGSDEQYF. CDR3 nucleotide sequence: TGTGCCAGCAGTTTGGGCGGGTCTGACGAGCAGTACTTC.

This clonotype occurred a few times. Its ends do not fully match the called genes, so a read error is possible. The chain uses TRBV6-1 and TRBJ1-4; tentative D call: TRBD1 (6 bases). CDR3 length: 16 residues. CDR1 is MNHNS, CDR2 SASEGT, per germline. The CDR3 DNA is TGTGCCAGCAGTACCGGACAGCTCCCAACTAATGAAAAACTGCTTTTT. Translating it yields CASSTGQLPTNEKLLF.

Points on this clonotype: This may arise from a read error, as a much more abundant clone is one base away. V and J are TRBV9 and TRBJ1-1, with D maybe TRBD1 (5 bases). Per germline, CDR1 SGDLS and CDR2 YYNGEE. The length of the CDR3 is 13 residues. The V gene lost 5 bases and the J gene lost 1 base, with 9 bases spanning the gap. The CDR3: CASRWRGNTEAFF. The CDR3 coding sequence is TGTGCCAGCAGATGGAGGGGGAACACTGAAGCTTTCTTT. Combining the CDR3 with reference TRBV9 and TRBJ1-1 gives the whole variable domain DSGVTQTPKHLITATGQRVTLRCSPRSGDLSVYWYQQSLDQGLQFLIQYYNGEERAKGNILERFSAQQFPDLHSELNLSSLELGDSALYFCASRWRGNTEAFFGQGTRLTVV.

This clonotype was observed at least ten times. The rearrangement uses TRBV28 and TRBJ2-7; D is ambiguous. Germline values: CDR1 MDHEN, CDR2 SYDVKM. The CDR3 length is 11 residues. The V end was cut by 6 bases, the J end by 3 bases, with 6 bases between. The CDR3 sequence is CASRSHYEQYF. DNA for the CDR3: TGTGCCAGCAGATCTCACTACGAGCAGTACTTC.

V is TRBV5-1 and J is TRBJ2-4, with D possibly matching TRBD1 (6 bases). The CDR3 has 18 amino acids. With 3 bases removed from V and 0 bases from J, the gap between germline ends came to 19 bases. Germline lookup yields CDR1 SGHRS and CDR2 YFSETQ. Written as DNA, the CDR3 is TGCGCCAGCAGCTCGTCCCTCAGGGGCCCCCTAGCCAAAAACATTCAGTACTTC. Encoded protein: CASSSSLRGPLAKNIQYF.

This clonotype was seen many times. The chain couples TRBV10-2 to TRBJ2-7; 10 positions match TRBD1. Looked up from germline, CDR1 is WSHSY and CDR2 is SAAADI. The CDR3 has 12 amino acids. V trimming: 6 bases; J trimming: 6 bases; junction bases outside the gene matches: 2. CDR3 coding DNA: TGCGCCAGCAGACGGGACAGGGGCGAGCAGTACTTC. Encoded protein: CASRRDRGEQYF.

CDR3 sequence (DNA): TGCAGTGCGCTTAATACTCTGAACACTGAAGCTTTCTTT. Its translation is CSALNTLNTEAFF. The chain combines TRBV20-1 with TRBJ1-1, with D unresolved. Germline CDR1 reads DFQATT; CDR2 reads SNEGSKA (reference sequence). This CDR3 region has 13 residues. V lost 6 bases, J lost 0 bases, and 11 bases lay in between.